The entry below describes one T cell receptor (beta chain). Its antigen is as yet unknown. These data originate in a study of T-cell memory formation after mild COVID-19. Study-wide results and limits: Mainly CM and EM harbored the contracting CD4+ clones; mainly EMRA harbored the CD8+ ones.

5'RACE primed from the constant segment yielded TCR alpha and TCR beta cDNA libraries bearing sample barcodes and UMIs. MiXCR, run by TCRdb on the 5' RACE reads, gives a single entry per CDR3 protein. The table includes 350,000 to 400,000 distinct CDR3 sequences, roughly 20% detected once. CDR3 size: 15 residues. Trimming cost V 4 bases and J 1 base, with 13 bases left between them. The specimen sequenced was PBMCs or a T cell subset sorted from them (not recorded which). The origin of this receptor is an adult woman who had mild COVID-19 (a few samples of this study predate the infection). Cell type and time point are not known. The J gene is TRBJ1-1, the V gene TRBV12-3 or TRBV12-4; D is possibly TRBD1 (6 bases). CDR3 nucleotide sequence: TGTGCCAGCAGTTATTGGGGGGGCGCGAACACTGAAGCTTTCTTT. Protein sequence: CASSYWGGANTEAFF.